What follows are 27 T cell receptor beta chains derived from one specimen sequenced in a study of blood T cells in healthy people across ages. Sample-barcoded 5' priming and a J-beta primer mix drove a second PCR of roughly 6 to 12 cycles. One entry per CDR3 protein results from TCRdb running MiXCR on the 5' RACE reads. The data hold around 2 million distinct CDR3 sequences, with 30% to 40% observed a single time. The source material was blood. These receptors were taken from a human donor in good health.

The chain employs TRBV19 and TRBJ2-3; D gene uncertain. Trimming shortened V by 3 bases and J by 5 bases, and 9 bases separated the two germline ends. The germline V gene encodes CDR1 LNHDA and CDR2 SQIVND (reference sequence). The CDR3 is 13 amino acids. The CDR3 DNA reads as TGTGCCAGTAGTATCGGGCTTATAGATACGCAGTATTTT. This sequence encodes CASSIGLIDTQYF.

As for this clonotype: The conserved phenylalanine or tryptophan is not found at the CDR3 terminus, so this likely reflects a read error. The chain recombines TRBV5-1 with TRBJ2-3; D gene ambiguous. This CDR3 contains 15 residues. CDR1 is SGHRS and CDR2 is YFSETQ in the germline V gene. V lost 0 bases, J lost 2 bases, and 10 bases lay in between. The CDR3 DNA follows: TGCGCCAGCAGCTTGGGGCTTTCCTCCACAGATACGCAGTATTTG. Translating gives CASSLGLSSTDTQYL.

This clonotype was seen more than once but under ten times. V and J are TRBV7-2 and TRBJ1-1, with D possibly matching TRBD1 (5 bases). Germline V gene lookup returns CDR1 SGHTA and CDR2 FQGNSA. The CDR3 totals 14 residues. V lost 2 bases to trimming and J lost 6 bases, with 13 bases between them. The CDR3 region has the DNA TGTGCCAGCAGCTTACAGGGTAGTCAAGCTGAAGCTTTCTTT. Protein sequence: CASSLQGSQAEAFF.

V is TRBV2 and J is TRBJ2-1; D call uncertain. Germline V lookup: CDR1 SNHLY, CDR2 FYNNEI. The CDR3 is made up of 12 amino acids. CDR3 DNA sequence: TGTGCACTTTCCGGGCTTCGGAATGAGCAGTTCTTC. This gives the protein CALSGLRNEQFF.

This chain connects TRBV7-9 to TRBJ2-7; 14 bases agree with TRBD2. The CDR3 length is 17 residues. After removal of 4 bases from V and 0 bases from J, the junction contained 5 bases not matched to a gene. The germline V gene encodes CDR1 SEHNR and CDR2 FQNEAQ (reference sequence). For the CDR3, the DNA is TGTGCCAGCAGCTGGACTAGCGGGGGGCAGAGCTCCTACGAGCAGTACTTC. This translates into CASSWTSGGQSSYEQYF.

The V gene is TRBV5-1, the J gene TRBJ1-1; D is undetermined. The germline V gene encodes CDR1 SGHRS and CDR2 YFSETQ. The V gene lost 0 bases and the J gene lost 0 bases, with 9 bases spanning the gap. This CDR3 is built from 15 residues. The CDR3 spells CASSLEEGLNTEAFF. In DNA, the CDR3 is TGCGCCAGCAGCTTGGAGGAGGGTTTGAACACTGAAGCTTTCTTT.

This clonotype was counted only a few times. The chain employs TRBV27 and TRBJ2-1; 8 bases agree with TRBD1. The CDR3 consists of 14 residues. The V gene end was trimmed by 5 bases and the J gene end by 6 bases; junction bases not matched to a gene: 6. Germline CDR1 and CDR2: MNHEY and SMNVEV (reference sequence). For the CDR3, the DNA is TGTGCCAGCAGTCGACAGGGGCAAAGCAATGAGCAGTTCTTC. Translating gives CASSRQGQSNEQFF.

This clonotype was recorded a few times. The gene calls are TRBV4-3 and TRBJ2-4; tentatively, D is TRBD1 or TRBD2 (5 bases each). The CDR3 consists of 16 residues. Germline loops: CDR1 LGHNA, CDR2 YSLEER. The V end was cut by 0 bases, the J end by 2 bases, with 11 bases between. The CDR3 DNA follows: TGCGCCAGCAGCCAAGATCCCCGGGGACCCAAAAACATTCAGTACTTC. Translation gives CASSQDPRGPKNIQYF.

The rearrangement links TRBV14 to TRBJ2-1; D possibly uses TRBD1 or TRBD2 (6 bases each). The CDR3 runs 16 residues. The germline V gene encodes CDR1 SGHDN and CDR2 FVKESK. V gave up 4 bases and J gave up 2 bases, with 15 bases separating them. CDR3 sequence reads: CASSLRGVTAYNEQFF. CDR3 nucleotide sequence: TGTGCCAGCAGCCTAAGGGGGGTTACGGCCTACAATGAGCAGTTCTTC. The full variable domain, completed using reference TRBV14 and TRBJ2-1, is EAGVTQFPSHSVIEKGQTVTLRCDPISGHDNLYWYRRVMGKEIKFLLHFVKESKQDESGMPNNRFLAERTGGTYSTLKVQPAELEDSGVYFCASSLRGVTAYNEQFFGPGTRLTVL.

The chain combines TRBV20-1 with TRBJ1-2, with 11 bases matching TRBD1. Germline V CDR1 and CDR2: DFQATT, SNEGSKA (reference sequence). V shed 6 bases and J 8 bases; nucleotides not matched to a gene: 14. The CDR3 is 15 amino acids. CDR3 in amino acids: CSATGAGQGVEGYTF. In nucleotides, the CDR3 is TGCAGTGCCACAGGAGCGGGACAGGGGGTAGAGGGCTACACCTTC.

This clonotype appeared a single time. This chain links TRBV11-2 with TRBJ2-3; possible D gene TRBD1, 6 bases. The CDR3 is 16 residues long. V was pared by 1 base and J by 5 bases, with 16 bases between. Germline CDR1 SGHAT, CDR2 FQNNGV. The CDR3 loop is CASSLGSRTAEDTQYF. CDR3 bases: TGTGCCAGCAGCTTAGGGTCAAGGACAGCTGAAGATACGCAGTATTTT.

This clonotype was observed a few times. The V call is TRBV6-1, the J call TRBJ2-5; D tentatively fits TRBD1 or TRBD2 (5 bases each). Germline lookup yields CDR1 MNHNS and CDR2 SASEGT. The CDR3 is 17 amino acids. With 5 bases removed from V and 1 base from J, the gap between germline ends came to 20 bases. CDR3 loop: CASSLNPGRTFQETQYF. The CDR3 nucleotides read TGTGCCAGCAGTCTTAATCCGGGACGGACATTCCAAGAGACCCAGTACTTC.

J is TRBJ1-5 and V is TRBV20-1; no definite D call. V was trimmed by 0 bases and J by 5 bases, leaving 14 bases between them. The germline V gene encodes CDR1 DFQATT and CDR2 SNEGSKA (reference sequence). This CDR3 contains 15 residues. The CDR3 nucleotides are TGCAGTGCTAGAGATTGGGCAGGCGATGATCAGCCCCAGCATTTT. Protein sequence: CSARDWAGDDQPQHF.

The genes are TRBV29-1 and TRBJ2-1; 14 bases map to TRBD2. This CDR3 has 19 amino acids. V gave up 7 bases and J gave up 3 bases; unmatched junction bases: 17. Germline V gives CDR1 SQVTM, CDR2 ANQGSEA. DNA for the CDR3: TGCAGCGCCCTGGCAGACCCTCGGACTAGCGGGGGGTTCTACAATGAGCAGTTCTTC. It yields the protein CSALADPRTSGGFYNEQFF.

The chain is built from TRBV3-1 and TRBJ2-5; the D gene is possibly TRBD1 (6 bases). The CDR3 runs 15 residues. The germline CDR1 and CDR2 sequences are LGHDT and YNNKEL (reference sequence). The V and J ends lost 3 bases and 11 bases respectively, with 22 bases between them. In DNA, the CDR3 is TGTGCCAGCAGCCACTTTAGGGGACACCCCTGGGAGCAGTACTTC. Amino acid sequence: CASSHFRGHPWEQYF.

The genes are TRBV7-6 and TRBJ1-1; D gene uncertain. Per the germline V gene, CDR1 is SGHVS and CDR2 is FNYEAQ. Trimming removed 1 base from V and 3 bases from J, with 21 bases in between. The CDR3 contains 18 residues. The CDR3 loop is CASSLGPPIEGIYTEAFF. In nucleotides, the CDR3 is TGTGCCAGCAGCTTAGGGCCCCCGATAGAAGGTATTTACACTGAAGCTTTCTTT.

In this sample, this clonotype turned up a few times. The V call is TRBV12-3 or TRBV12-4, the J call TRBJ1-2; 7 nucleotides match TRBD1. This CDR3 is 18 amino acids long. J lost 0 bases, V lost 6 bases, and 16 bases had no gene match. CDR3 protein: CASSFGHSGQKSNYGYTF. CDR3 in DNA: TGTGCCAGCAGCTTTGGACACTCGGGACAGAAATCTAACTATGGCTACACCTTC.

This chain links TRBV6-5 with TRBJ1-6; TRBD1 matches at 7 bases. V gave up 2 bases and J gave up 10 bases; unmatched junction bases: 11. Germline assignment: CDR1 MNHEY and CDR2 SVGAGI. The CDR3 is 16 residues long. The chain's CDR3 is CASSYGWAGGGSPLHF. The CDR3 coding sequence is TGTGCCAGCAGTTACGGTTGGGCAGGGGGGGGGTCACCCCTCCACTTT.

Comments on this clonotype: A much larger clone is a single base away; this may be a read error. This rearrangement joins TRBV20-1 to TRBJ2-5, with D tentatively TRBD2 (7 bases). Trimming removed 1 base at V and 11 bases at J, with 23 bases between. The CDR3 has 15 residues. Germline loops: CDR1 DFQATT, CDR2 SNEGSKA (reference sequence). CDR3 residues: CSARGGGGMSYGQYF. The CDR3 nucleotides read TGCAGTGCTAGAGGAGGGGGGGGTATGTCCTACGGGCAGTACTTC.

In its sample, this clonotype was seen a few times. The V gene is TRBV14, the J gene TRBJ2-7; 7 bases map to TRBD2. The CDR3 loop spans 15 amino acids. The V gene's germline CDR1 is SGHDN and CDR2 FVKESK. V lost 1 base and J lost 1; bases outside the gene matches: 4. In DNA form, the CDR3 reads TGTGCCAGCAGCCAAGGCGGGAGCACTTCCTACGAGCAGTACTTC. It translates to CASSQGGSTSYEQYF. The whole variable domain, filled in from reference TRBV14 and TRBJ2-7, reads EAGVTQFPSHSVIEKGQTVTLRCDPISGHDNLYWYRRVMGKEIKFLLHFVKESKQDESGMPNNRFLAERTGGTYSTLKVQPAELEDSGVYFCASSQGGSTSYEQYFGPGTRLTVT.

The CDR3 DNA is TGTGCCAGCAGTTACGACAGGGGTACGCAGTATTTT. Translating gives CASSYDRGTQYF. The chain is built from TRBV6-2 or TRBV6-3 and TRBJ2-3; 8 nucleotides agree with TRBD1. Germline lookup yields CDR1 MNHEY and CDR2 SVGEGT. Germline trimming cut 2 bases from V and 8 bases from J; bases unmatched to any gene: 0. This CDR3 has 12 residues.

This clonotype came up a few times. J is TRBJ1-2 and V is TRBV6-6; D unresolved. The CDR3 extends over 13 amino acids. The V end lost 2 bases, the J end lost 6 bases, and 10 bases lay between the germline ends. Looked up from germline, CDR1 is MNHNY and CDR2 is SVGAGI (reference sequence). This CDR3 reads CASSYRHVDGYTF. The DNA of the CDR3 is TGTGCCAGCAGTTACAGGCATGTCGATGGCTACACCTTC.

The V gene is TRBV4-1, the J gene TRBJ1-4; TRBD1 is a possible D gene (6 bases). The CDR3 is 14 amino acids. Trimming cost V 5 bases and J 6 bases, with 13 bases left between them. Germline CDR1 is MGHRA and CDR2 is YSYEKL. The chain's CDR3 is CASSYPGEDEKLFF. The CDR3 DNA follows: TGCGCCAGCAGCTACCCAGGGGAGGATGAAAAACTGTTTTTT.

V is TRBV10-3 and J is TRBJ1-2; D perhaps matches TRBD1 (6 bases). V gave up 3 bases and J gave up 4 bases, with 15 bases separating them. Germline loops: CDR1 ENHRY, CDR2 SYGVKD. This CDR3 has 15 amino acids. The CDR3 region is CAISDPWDNPYGYTF. The CDR3 nucleotides read TGTGCCATCAGTGACCCCTGGGACAACCCCTATGGCTACACCTTC.

The chain links TRBV20-1 to TRBJ2-3, with 9 bases lining up with TRBD1. The germline gives CDR1 DFQATT, CDR2 SNEGSKA (reference sequence). J gave up 6 bases and V 5 bases, and 9 bases lay outside the gene matches. The CDR3 sequence is 14 residues long. The CDR3 loop is CSAGNPQGADTQYF. The CDR3 nucleotides read TGCAGTGCTGGAAACCCACAGGGGGCGGATACGCAGTATTTT.

The gene calls are TRBV24-1 and TRBJ1-1; D possibly corresponds to TRBD1 (6 bases). Trimming cost V 7 bases and J 3 bases, with 17 bases left between them. This CDR3 contains 15 residues. CDR1 is KGHDR, CDR2 SFDVKD, per germline. The CDR3 region has the DNA TGTGCCACCAGACGAGAAGGACAGACCGACACTGAAGCTTTCTTT. It is translated as CATRREGQTDTEAFF.

V gene TRBV3-1 combines with J gene TRBJ1-2; 12 nucleotides line up with TRBD1. The CDR3 loop spans 17 amino acids. V lost 0 bases to trimming and J lost 4 bases; unmatched junction nucleotides: 6. Germline CDR1 LGHDT, CDR2 YNNKEL (reference sequence). CDR3 sequence reads: CASSQDSSGQGAYGYTF. DNA for the CDR3: TGTGCCAGCAGCCAAGACTCCTCGGGACAGGGGGCCTATGGCTACACCTTC. Combining the CDR3 with reference TRBV3-1 and TRBJ1-2 gives the whole variable domain DTAVSQTPKYLVTQMGNDKSIKCEQNLGHDTMYWYKQDSKKFLKIMFSYNNKELIINETVPNRFSPKSPDKAHLNLHINSLELGDSAVYFCASSQDSSGQGAYGYTFGSGTRLTVV.